This T cell receptor beta chain was obtained from a study of beta chain features in type 1 diabetes. Germline assignment: CDR1 MDHEN and CDR2 SYDVKM. With 6 bases removed from V and 5 bases from J, the gap between germline ends came to 14 bases. The CDR3 runs to 13 residues. Of the isolated RNA, all was reverse transcribed, and so the sequenced material was expressed TCRB transcripts. The table came from immunoSEQ multiplex PCR; TCRdb's copy has only in-frame clones and leaves some out. Of fewer than 900,000 clones detected, 17% appear once; the ten largest clones hold about 0.02%. The chain recombines TRBV28 with TRBJ2-7; tentatively, D is TRBD2 (6 bases). The sequenced sample consisted of naive CD4+ T cells from blood. The receptor was derived from a woman aged 18-29 years in good health. The CDR3 DNA reads TGTGCCAGCAGCCCAGGAGGGTGGCACGAGCAGTACTTC. Protein: CASSPGGWHEQYF.